The entry below gives a single TCR beta chain sequence along with its context. Its cognate antigen has yet to be identified. The record has no base qualities; no much larger clone is one base away. This entry belongs to a study of T cells after posttransplantation cyclophosphamide (TCRdb year 2016). Looking at the study overall: Using TRB sequencing, the study followed how the T cell repertoire rebuilt after myeloablative bone marrow transplantation with posttransplantation cyclophosphamide given as GVHD prophylaxis. Public TRB sequences were searched against a database of over 3,600 sequences associated with responses to pathogens, tumor antigens, self-antigens and alloantigens. TRB sequencing was also done on up to roughly 3 additional blood samples from 2 to 5.2 years after transplant in 3 patients, and on pretransplant blood from several patients. TRA and TRB clonality were tightly correlated in 9 samples, so subsequent TCR analyses focused on TRB only. TRB sequencing was performed on blood from all 35 or so PTCy patients with 1-year posttransplant specimens. Antigen receptor sequencing covered samples from 35 to 40 PTCy-treated patients and 16 of their related bone marrow donors. On the study overall, not on this receptor specifically: Across approximately 45 patients, TRB clonality was highly associated with recipient CMV seropositivity and CMV reactivation, and diversity in PTCy patients was similar to diversity in CNI/methotrexate controls. The TRB repertoires of T cells infiltrating skin or the GI tract showed only limited overlap with the TRB repertoires found in blood. At 1-2 months, donor-recipient similarity was low but rose over the first year, and the later blood repertoires were often dominated by donor CD8+ memory clones.

What the time point label conveys for this sample: posttransplant day relative to BM transplant. The control cohort was about a dozen patients given myeloablative marrow transplants with methotrexate plus a calcineurin inhibitor, sampled 1 year after transplant. Peripheral blood and bone marrow mononuclear cells were isolated by Ficoll-Hypaque density centrifugation and were cryopreserved. Genomic DNA was the input for TRB sequencing, which was run either with the immunoSEQ assay at survey resolution or with the hsTCRB kit. In the paper's pipeline: The immunoSEQ software handled the initial read processing, while the LymphoSeq R package was used for the repertoire analyses. For each TRB dataset, clonality was calculated as 1 minus normalized Shannon entropy, and the Gini coefficient was computed as well. Phenotypes of unsorted samples were inferred by mapping TRB sequences from sorted subsets of the recipient or donor onto unsorted samples of the same recipient. This immuneACCESS table, as held by TCRdb, lists in-frame sequences with V and J called but not all clones. Of the missing ones, under half trace to an unresolved V gene in checked studies; the others have no known cause. V, J and clone size are taken as reported in that table, and D and trimming were inferred from the DNA itself. The sample yields approximately 10,000 clones; 88% were counted once. The top ten clones comprise approximately 26% of the sample.

Inclusive of the bounding cysteine and phenylalanine, the CDR3 is 19 residues long. Only the CDR3 part of the read is kept: 57 bases, read in frame from the first base. The junction shows trimming of 0 bases on V and 5 bases on J, and the gene matches do not reach 14 bases of it. CDR1 and CDR2 were assigned from the germline V gene as SGDLS and YYNGEE. This chain joins TRBV9 to TRBJ2-1, and 10 junctional nucleotides match TRBD2. This receptor was taken from a male patient younger than 45 who received an allogeneic stem cell transplant from an unrelated donor, was CMV-positive, and had no GVHD. Following transplantation, part of the T cell population may be supplied by the graft donor rather than the patient. The material was PBMCs, obtained after an allogeneic stem cell transplant with a calcineurin inhibitor and methotrexate. The DNA sequence is as follows: TGTGCCAGCAGCGTAGGGGTTCGTTTAGCGGGAGGAGGGAACAATGAGCAGTTCTTC. It codes for CASSVGVRLAGGGNNEQFF.